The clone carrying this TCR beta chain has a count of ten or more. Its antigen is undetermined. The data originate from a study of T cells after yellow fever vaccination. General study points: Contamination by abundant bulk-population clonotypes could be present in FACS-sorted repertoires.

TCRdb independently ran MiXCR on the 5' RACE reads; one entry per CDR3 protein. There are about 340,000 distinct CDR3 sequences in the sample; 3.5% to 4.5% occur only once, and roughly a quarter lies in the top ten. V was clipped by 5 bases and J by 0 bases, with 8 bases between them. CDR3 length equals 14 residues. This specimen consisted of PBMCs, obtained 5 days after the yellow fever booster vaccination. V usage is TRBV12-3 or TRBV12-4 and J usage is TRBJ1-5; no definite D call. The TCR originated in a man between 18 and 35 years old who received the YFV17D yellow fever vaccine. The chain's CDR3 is CASSVVDSNQPQHF. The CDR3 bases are TGTGCCAGCAGTGTAGTGGATAGCAATCAGCCCCAGCATTTT.